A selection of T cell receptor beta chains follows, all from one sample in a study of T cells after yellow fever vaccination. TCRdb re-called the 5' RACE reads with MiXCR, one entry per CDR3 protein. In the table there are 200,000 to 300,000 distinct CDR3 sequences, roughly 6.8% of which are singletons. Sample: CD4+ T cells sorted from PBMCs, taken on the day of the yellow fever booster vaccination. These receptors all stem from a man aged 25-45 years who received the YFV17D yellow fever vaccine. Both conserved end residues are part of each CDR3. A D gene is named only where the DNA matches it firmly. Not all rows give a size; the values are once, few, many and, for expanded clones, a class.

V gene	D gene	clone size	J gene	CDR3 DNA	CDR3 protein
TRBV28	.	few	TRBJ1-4	TGTGCCACCACTCGTTTCGGGGTTAATGAAAAACTGTTTTTT	CATTRFGVNEKLFF
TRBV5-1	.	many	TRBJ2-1	TGCGCCAGCAGCTTGCCCGGGACTCCCAATGAGCAGTTCTTC	CASSLPGTPNEQFF
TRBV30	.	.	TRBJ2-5	TGTGCCTGGAGTGTACAGGGTAAAGAGACCCAGTACTTC	CAWSVQGKETQYF
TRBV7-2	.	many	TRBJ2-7	TGTGCCAGCAGCTCCCGGAGGCGGTACGAGCAGTACTTC	CASSSRRRYEQYF
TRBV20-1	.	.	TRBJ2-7	TGCAGTGCTAGTCCTGGACTCTACGAGCAGTACTTC	CSASPGLYEQYF
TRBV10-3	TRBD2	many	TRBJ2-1	TGTGCCATCAGTGATCCTAGCGGGATTGATGAGCAGTTCTTC	CAISDPSGIDEQFF
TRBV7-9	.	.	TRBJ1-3	TGTGCCAGCAGCTTAGAGAGGGTCTCTGGAAACACCATATATTTT	CASSLERVSGNTIYF
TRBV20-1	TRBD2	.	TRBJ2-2	TGCAGTGCTAGAAGACTAGCGGGAGGACCGAACACCGGGGAGCTGTTTTTT	CSARRLAGGPNTGELFF
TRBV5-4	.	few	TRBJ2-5	TGTGCCAGCAGCTTCGGTCGGGGGTCAGAGACCCAGTACTTC	CASSFGRGSETQYF
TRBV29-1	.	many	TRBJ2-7	TGCAGCGTTGAACTAGGCTACGAGCAGTACTTC	CSVELGYEQYF
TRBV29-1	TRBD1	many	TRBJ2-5	TGCAGCGTGAAAACAGGGGAAGAGACCCAGTACTTC	CSVKTGEETQYF
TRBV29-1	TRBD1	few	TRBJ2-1	TGCAGCGTTGAAGATCGTCGGACAGGGGTCCACAATGAGCAGTTCTTC	CSVEDRRTGVHNEQFF
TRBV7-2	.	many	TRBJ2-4	TGTGCCAGCAGCCCCTGGGGGGGCTTAGCCAAAAACATTCAGTACTTC	CASSPWGGLAKNIQYF
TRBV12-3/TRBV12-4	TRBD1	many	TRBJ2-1	TGTGCCAGCAGAACAGGGGGCTCCTACAATGAGCAGTTCTTC	CASRTGGSYNEQFF
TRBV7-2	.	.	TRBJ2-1	TGTGCCAGCAGCGATGAGCAGTTCTTC	CASSDEQFF
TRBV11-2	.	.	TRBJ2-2	TGTGCCAGCAGCCCTCTGGGGCGGACAGTTGCCGGGGAGCTGTTTTTT	CASSPLGRTVAGELFF
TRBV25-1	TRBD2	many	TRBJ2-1	TGTGCCAGCAGTGAACTAGCGGGAGGGTATGAGCAGTTCTTC	CASSELAGGYEQFF
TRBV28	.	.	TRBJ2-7	TGTGCCAGCAGTTTGGGCGGGGAAGACTCCTACGAGCAGTACTTC	CASSLGGEDSYEQYF
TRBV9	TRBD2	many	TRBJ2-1	TGTGCCAGCAGCTCCCGACTAGCGGGGACCCCCGAGTTCTTC	CASSSRLAGTPEFF
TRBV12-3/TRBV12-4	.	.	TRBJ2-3	TGTGCCAGCAGTTTTGGGGGTTTCGGAGATACGCAGTATTTT	CASSFGGFGDTQYF
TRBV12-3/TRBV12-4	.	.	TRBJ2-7	TGTGCCAGCAGTTTCCGAATTAGCTCCTACGAGCAGTACTTC	CASSFRISSYEQYF
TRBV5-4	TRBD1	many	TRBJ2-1	TGTGCCAGCACCGGACAGGGCTCCTACAATGAGCAGTTCTTC	CASTGQGSYNEQFF
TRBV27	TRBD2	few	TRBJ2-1	TGTGCCAGCAGTTTAGGTCTAGCGGGAATGAATGAGCAGTTCTTC	CASSLGLAGMNEQFF
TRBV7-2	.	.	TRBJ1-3	TGTGCCAGCACCCGGGGCGGAGTAGTGAACACCATATATTTT	CASTRGGVVNTIYF
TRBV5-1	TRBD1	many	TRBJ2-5	TGCGCCAGCAGCACGGGGACAGACCAAAGAGGAGAGACCCAGTACTTC	CASSTGTDQRGETQYF
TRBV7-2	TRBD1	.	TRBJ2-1	TGTGCCAGCAGCTTACTTGGGACAGGGGGCAACAATGAGCAGTTCTTC	CASSLLGTGGNNEQFF
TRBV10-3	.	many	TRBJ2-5	TGTGCCATCAGTCGGCAGGACGGGGCGGAGACCCAGTACTTC	CAISRQDGAETQYF
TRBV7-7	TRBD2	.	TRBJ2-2	TGTGCCAGCAGCTTGCGGGAGGGCACCGGGGAGCTGTTTTTT	CASSLREGTGELFF
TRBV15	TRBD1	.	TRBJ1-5	TGTGCCACCAGCATCAGGGGGGATCAGCCCCAGCATTTT	CATSIRGDQPQHF
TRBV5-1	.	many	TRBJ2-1	TGCGCCAGCACCCCCCTTGCGGATAGCTCCTACAATGAGCAGTTCTTC	CASTPLADSSYNEQFF
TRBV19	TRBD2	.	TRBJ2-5	TGTGCCAGTAGTATCCTCACGGGGGGCCAAGAGACCCAGTACTTC	CASSILTGGQETQYF
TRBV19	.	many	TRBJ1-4	TGTGCCAGTAGACGGACGAATAATGAAAAACTGTTTTTT	CASRRTNNEKLFF
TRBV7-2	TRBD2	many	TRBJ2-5	TGTGCCAGCAGCCCCCGCGGGAGCCAAGAGACCCAGTACTTC	CASSPRGSQETQYF
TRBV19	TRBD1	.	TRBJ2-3	TGTGCCAGTAGTATCTCCGACAGGGACGCAGATACGCAGTATTTT	CASSISDRDADTQYF
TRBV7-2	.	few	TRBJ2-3	TGTGCCAGCAGTTCGACCGGACCAGATACGCAGTATTTT	CASSSTGPDTQYF
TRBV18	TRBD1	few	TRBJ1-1	TGTGCCAGCTCACCTCAACCTCCGACAGGGCCAGGGGCTGAAGCTTTCTTT	CASSPQPPTGPGAEAFF
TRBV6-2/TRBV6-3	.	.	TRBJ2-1	TGTGCCAGCAGTCACAGGCTCAACAATGAGCAGTTCTTC	CASSHRLNNEQFF
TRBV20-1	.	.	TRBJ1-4	TGCAGTGCCGTGGAGGGCGCCACCAGTGAAAAACTGTTTTTT	CSAVEGATSEKLFF
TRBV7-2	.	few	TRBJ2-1	TGTGCCAGCAGCTTAACGTCACACAATGAGCAGTTCTTC	CASSLTSHNEQFF
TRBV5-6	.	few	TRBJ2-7	TGTGCCAGCAGCTTACGGGGTTCGAGGGAGCAGTACTTC	CASSLRGSREQYF
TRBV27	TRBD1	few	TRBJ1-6	TGTGCCAGCTCGGACAGGGGAAATTCACCCCTCCACTTT	CASSDRGNSPLHF
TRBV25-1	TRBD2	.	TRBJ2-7	TGTGCCAGCAGTGATACTAGCGGAAGCTCCTACGAGCAGTACTTC	CASSDTSGSSYEQYF
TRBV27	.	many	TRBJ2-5	TGTGCCAGCAGTTTATCGGGTGGGGGTATCAAAGAGACCCAGTACTTC	CASSLSGGGIKETQYF
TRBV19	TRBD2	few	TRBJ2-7	TGTGCCACCTCTTCCGGGACTAGTTCATACGAGCAGTACTTC	CATSSGTSSYEQYF
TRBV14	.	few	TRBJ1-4	TGTGCCAGCAGCCCGAGGGATCGGGATAATGAAAAACTGTTTTTT	CASSPRDRDNEKLFF
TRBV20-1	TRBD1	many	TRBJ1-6	TGCAGTGCTTACCCGGGACAGGGGGACTCACCCCTCCACTTT	CSAYPGQGDSPLHF
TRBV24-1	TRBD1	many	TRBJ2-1	TGTGCCACGGGACAGGGGGCGTACAATGAGCAGTTCTTC	CATGQGAYNEQFF
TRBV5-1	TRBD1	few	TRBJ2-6	TGCGCCAGCAGCCAAACCGGGACAGGGGCATCTGGGGCCAACGTCCTGACTTTC	CASSQTGTGASGANVLTF
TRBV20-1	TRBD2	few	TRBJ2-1	TGCAGTGCTGCTCATTTTAGCGGGAGGGCCTCCTGGAATGAGCAGTTCTTC	CSAAHFSGRASWNEQFF
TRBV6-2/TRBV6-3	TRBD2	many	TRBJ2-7	TGTGCCAGCAGTTCCCCGCTCGTCTCTAGCGGGGAGTACGAGCAGTACTTC	CASSSPLVSSGEYEQYF